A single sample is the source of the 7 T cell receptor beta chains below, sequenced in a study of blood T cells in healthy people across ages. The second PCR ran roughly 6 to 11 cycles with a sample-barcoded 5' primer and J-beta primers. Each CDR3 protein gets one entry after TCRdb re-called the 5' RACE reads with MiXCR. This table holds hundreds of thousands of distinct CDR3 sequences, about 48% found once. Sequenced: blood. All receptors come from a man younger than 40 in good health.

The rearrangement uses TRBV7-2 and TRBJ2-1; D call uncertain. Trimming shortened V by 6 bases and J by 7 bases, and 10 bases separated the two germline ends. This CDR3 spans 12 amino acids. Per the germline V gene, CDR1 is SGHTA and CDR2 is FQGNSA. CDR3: CASRTTPNEQFF. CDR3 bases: TGTGCCAGCAGGACAACCCCGAATGAGCAGTTCTTC.

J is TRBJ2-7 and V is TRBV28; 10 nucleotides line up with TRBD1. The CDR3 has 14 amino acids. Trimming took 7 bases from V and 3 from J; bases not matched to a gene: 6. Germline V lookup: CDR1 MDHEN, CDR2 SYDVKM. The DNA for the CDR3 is TGTGCCAGCACTCCGGGACAGGGGATCTACGAGCAGTACTTC. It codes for CASTPGQGIYEQYF.

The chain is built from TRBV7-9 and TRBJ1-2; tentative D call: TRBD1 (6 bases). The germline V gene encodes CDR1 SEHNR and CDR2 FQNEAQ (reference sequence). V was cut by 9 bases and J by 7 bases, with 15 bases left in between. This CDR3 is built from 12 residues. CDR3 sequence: CARRGYRGGYTF. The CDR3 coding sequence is TGTGCCAGGAGGGGGTATCGGGGTGGCTACACCTTC.

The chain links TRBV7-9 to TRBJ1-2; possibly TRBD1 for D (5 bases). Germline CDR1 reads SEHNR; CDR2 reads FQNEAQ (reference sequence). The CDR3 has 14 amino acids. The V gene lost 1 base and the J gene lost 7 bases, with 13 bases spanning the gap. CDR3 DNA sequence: TGTGCCAGCAGCTTAGACAGGAGACCGGGTGGCTACACCTTC. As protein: CASSLDRRPGGYTF.

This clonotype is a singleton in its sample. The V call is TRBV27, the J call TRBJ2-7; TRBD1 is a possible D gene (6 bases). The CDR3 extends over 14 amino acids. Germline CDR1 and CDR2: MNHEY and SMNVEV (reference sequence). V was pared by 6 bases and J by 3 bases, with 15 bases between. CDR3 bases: TGTGCCAGCAGGGGATCAGGGGCCATCTACGAGCAGTACTTC. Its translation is CASRGSGAIYEQYF.

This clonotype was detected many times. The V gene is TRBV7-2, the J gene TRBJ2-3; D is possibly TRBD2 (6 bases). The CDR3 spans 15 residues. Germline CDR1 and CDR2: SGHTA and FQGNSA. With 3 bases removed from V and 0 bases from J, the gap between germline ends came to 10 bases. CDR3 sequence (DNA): TGTGCCAGCAGCTTGGACTATACGAGCACAGATACGCAGTATTTT. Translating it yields CASSLDYTSTDTQYF.

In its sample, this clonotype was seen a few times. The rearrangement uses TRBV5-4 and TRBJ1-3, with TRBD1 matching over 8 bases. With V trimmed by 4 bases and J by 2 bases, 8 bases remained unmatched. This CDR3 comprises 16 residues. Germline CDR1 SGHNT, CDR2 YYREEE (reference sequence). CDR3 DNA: TGTGCCAGCAGCATCGGACAGGGAAGAGCTGGAAACACCATATATTTT. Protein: CASSIGQGRAGNTIYF.